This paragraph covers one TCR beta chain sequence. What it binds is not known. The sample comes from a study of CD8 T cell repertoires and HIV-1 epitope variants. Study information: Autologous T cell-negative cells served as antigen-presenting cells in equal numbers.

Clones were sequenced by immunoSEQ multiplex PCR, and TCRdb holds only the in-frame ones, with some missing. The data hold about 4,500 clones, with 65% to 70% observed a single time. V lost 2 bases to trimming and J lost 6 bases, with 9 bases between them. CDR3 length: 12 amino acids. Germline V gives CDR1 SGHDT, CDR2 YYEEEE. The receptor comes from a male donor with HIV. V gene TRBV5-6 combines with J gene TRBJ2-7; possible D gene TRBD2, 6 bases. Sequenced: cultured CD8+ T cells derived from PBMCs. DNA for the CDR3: TGTGCCAGCAGCTTACGAGCGGGCGAGCAGTACTTC. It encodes CASSLRAGEQYF.